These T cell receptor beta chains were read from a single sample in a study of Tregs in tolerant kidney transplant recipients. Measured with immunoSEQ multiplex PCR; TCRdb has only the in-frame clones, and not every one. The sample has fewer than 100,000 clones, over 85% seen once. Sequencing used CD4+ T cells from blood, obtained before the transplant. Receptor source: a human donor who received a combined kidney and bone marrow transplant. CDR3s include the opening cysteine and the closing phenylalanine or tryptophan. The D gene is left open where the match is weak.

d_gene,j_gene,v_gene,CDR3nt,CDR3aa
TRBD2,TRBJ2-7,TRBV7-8,TGTGCCAGCAGCTTAGGACTAGCGGGAGTGTCCTACGAGCAGTACTTC,CASSLGLAGVSYEQYF
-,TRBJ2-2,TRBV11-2,TGTGCCAGCAGCTTAGCCCCCTACACCGGGGAGCTGTTTTTT,CASSLAPYTGELFF
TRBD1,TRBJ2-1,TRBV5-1,TGCGCCAGCAGCCTTAACAGGGGCGCAGGGTACAATGAGCAGTTCTTC,CASSLNRGAGYNEQFF
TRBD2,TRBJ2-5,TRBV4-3,TGCGCCAGCAGCCCGCGACTAGCGGGGGATCAAGAGACCCAGTACTTC,CASSPRLAGDQETQYF
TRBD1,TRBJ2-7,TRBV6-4,TGTGCCAGCATAACGACAGGGTATTGCGACGAGCAGTACTTC,CASITTGYCDEQYF
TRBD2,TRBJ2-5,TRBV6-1,TGTGCCAGCAGTGAAGCGCCGGTGGCTAGCGGGGGGGTAAGAGGGGAGACCCAGTACTTC,CASSEAPVASGGVRGETQYF
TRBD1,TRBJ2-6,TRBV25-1,TGTGCCAGCAGTGAGCGACAGGGGGCGAGCTCTGGGGCCAACGTCCTGACTTTC,CASSERQGASSGANVLTF
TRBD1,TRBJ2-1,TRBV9,TGTGCCAGCAGCGTAGCTGGGGGGACAGGGGTCCCCGAGGAGCAGTTCTTC,CASSVAGGTGVPEEQFF
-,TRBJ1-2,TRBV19,TGTGCCAGTAGTCTATGGTGGGCCCGAAGTTATGGCTACACCTTC,CASSLWWARSYGYTF
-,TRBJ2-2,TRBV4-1,TGCGCCAGCAGCCGGCAGGGGAACACCGGGGAGCTGTTTTTT,CASSRQGNTGELFF
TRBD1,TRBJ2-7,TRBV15,TGTGCCACCAGCAGGGACAGGGGATACGAGCAGTACTTC,CATSRDRGYEQYF
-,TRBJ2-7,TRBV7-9,TGTGCCAGCAGCTTAGTCAGACGACAGGCGCACTACGAGCAGTACTTC,CASSLVRRQAHYEQYF
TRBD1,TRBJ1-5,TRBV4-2,TGTGCCAGCAGCCAGGGACAGGGAGATAGCAATCAGCCCCAGCATTTT,CASSQGQGDSNQPQHF
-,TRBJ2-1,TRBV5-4,TGTGCCAGCAGCTTGGGAGTTAGCTCCTACAATGAGCAGTTCTTC,CASSLGVSSYNEQFF
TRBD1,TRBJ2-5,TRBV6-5,TGTGCCAGCACCAGGACAGGGTTAAAGACCCAGTACTTC,CASTRTGLKTQYF
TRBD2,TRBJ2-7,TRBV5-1,TGCGCCAGCAGCTTGTCTGCTAGCGGGAGTTCCAGTGTCTACGAGCAGTACTTC,CASSLSASGSSSVYEQYF
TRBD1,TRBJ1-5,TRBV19,TGTGCCAGTAACCACCGAGGGGGCGACGGGATTGGGCCCCAGCATTTT,CASNHRGGDGIGPQHF
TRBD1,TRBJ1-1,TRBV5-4,TGTGCCAGCAGCTACGACAGGGGAAGCACTGAAGCTTTCTTT,CASSYDRGSTEAFF
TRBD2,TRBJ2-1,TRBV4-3,TGCGCCAGCAGCCAAACAGCTAGCGGGAGGATCAATGAGCAGTTCTTC,CASSQTASGRINEQFF
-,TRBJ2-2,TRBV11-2,TGTGCCAGCAGCTTATTCCGGAACACCGGGGAGCTGTTTTTT,CASSLFRNTGELFF
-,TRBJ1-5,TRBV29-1,TGCAGCGTTGCTGGGGCAAGCAATCAGCCCCAGCATTTT,CSVAGASNQPQHF